These 27 T cell receptor beta chains originate from one sample sequenced in a study of Graves' ophthalmopathy and Graves' hyperthyroidism. Amplification from RNA transcripts yielded the TCR beta CDR3 regions. First-round RT-PCR relied on HTBI primers, and a second-round multiplex PCR came next. TCRdb reprocessed the multiplex PCR reads with MiXCR, giving one entry per CDR3 protein. The repertoire includes roughly 350,000 distinct CDR3 sequences, 17% of them detected once, and roughly 2.6% sits in the top ten. Sequencing was performed on peripheral blood. The receptors were gathered from an adult woman with stable Graves' hyperthyroidism.

This clonotype was observed many times. The genes are TRBV30 and TRBJ2-5; tentative D call: TRBD1 (7 bases). This CDR3 has 15 residues. From germline, CDR1 is GTSNPN and CDR2 SVGIG (reference sequence). Between the trimmed V and J ends, which lost 0 bases and 3 bases, there was a span of 14 bases. The CDR3 DNA is TGTGCCTGGAGTGTACGCGGGACAGACAAAGAGACCCAGTACTTC. Amino acid sequence: CAWSVRGTDKETQYF.

In its sample, this clonotype was seen a few times. The genes are TRBV30 and TRBJ2-7; 10 nucleotides match TRBD2. This CDR3 is 15 amino acids long. The germline V gene encodes CDR1 GTSNPN and CDR2 SVGIG (reference sequence). V was pared by 0 bases and J by 5 bases, with 7 bases of the junction left unmatched. The CDR3 DNA is TGTGCCTGGAGTGTACGAGCGGGAGGGCCCCACGAGCAGTACTTC. Its translation is CAWSVRAGGPHEQYF.

This clonotype was counted ten times or more. The chain uses TRBV20-1 and TRBJ2-2; 10 bases are shared with TRBD2. CDR1 and CDR2 (germline): DFQATT, SNEGSKA (reference sequence). Losses at the gene ends were 0 bases for V and 4 bases for J; bases not matched to a gene: 5. This CDR3 has 16 amino acids. CDR3 loop: CSAREQVAGGTGELFF. CDR3 coding DNA: TGCAGTGCTAGAGAACAGGTAGCGGGAGGCACCGGGGAGCTGTTTTTT.

This clonotype was detected many times. One end of the junction varies from germline; a read error may be responsible. The rearrangement uses TRBV12-3 or TRBV12-4 and TRBJ2-7; 9 bases are shared with TRBD2. The CDR3 totals 14 residues. The CDR3 nucleotides read TGTGCCAGCAGTGTAGCGGGAGCGACCTACGAGCAGTACTTC. As protein: CASSVAGATYEQYF.

The V and J genes are TRBV7-6 and TRBJ2-4; the D call may be TRBD1 or TRBD2 (5 bases each). CDR1 is SGHVS and CDR2 is FNYEAQ in the germline V gene. V lost 5 bases and J lost 6, with 17 bases in between. The CDR3 sequence is 15 residues long. CDR3 amino acids: CASSATSYGGNIQYF. As DNA, the CDR3 is TGTGCCAGCAGCGCGACATCTTATGGGGGAAACATTCAGTACTTC.

V usage is TRBV6-1 and J usage is TRBJ2-7; the D gene could be TRBD1 or TRBD2 (5 bases each). CDR1 is MNHNS, CDR2 SASEGT, per germline. CDR3 length: 13 amino acids. V gave up 5 bases and J gave up 7 bases, with 15 bases separating them. The CDR3 region has the DNA TGTGCCAGCAGTCGGGGACCAACGGGAGAGCAGTACTTC. Translation gives CASSRGPTGEQYF.

This clonotype appeared many times. The chain carries TRBV6-1 and TRBJ2-2; 9 nucleotides agree with TRBD1. The germline gives CDR1 MNHNS, CDR2 SASEGT. V gave up 4 bases and J gave up 6 bases; unmatched junction bases: 6. The CDR3 contains 15 residues. The CDR3 spells CASSGTGVFAGELFF. The CDR3 nucleotides are TGTGCCAGCAGTGGGACAGGGGTTTTCGCCGGGGAGCTGTTTTTT.

In its sample, this clonotype was seen many times. V gene TRBV29-1 combines with J gene TRBJ1-1; D gene unclear. The CDR3 loop spans 10 amino acids. The germline V gene encodes CDR1 SQVTM and CDR2 ANQGSEA. With 4 bases removed from V and 9 bases from J, the gap between germline ends came to 9 bases. The CDR3 region is CSVVEKKAFF. DNA for the CDR3: TGCAGCGTTGTGGAGAAGAAAGCTTTCTTT.

In its sample, this clonotype was seen many times. The V and J genes are TRBV28 and TRBJ1-5, with TRBD1 as a possible D gene (6 bases). The ends were cut back, 2 bases at V and 5 bases at J, with 19 bases in the middle. This CDR3 comprises 17 residues. Germline V gene lookup returns CDR1 MDHEN and CDR2 SYDVKM. CDR3 protein: CASSLLTDWTVHQPQHF. In DNA, the CDR3 is TGTGCCAGCAGTTTACTAACTGACTGGACAGTACATCAGCCCCAGCATTTT.

This clonotype was seen repeatedly, ten times or more. This chain uses TRBV28 with TRBJ2-5, with 14 nucleotides matching TRBD2. The ends lost 3 bases at V and 9 bases at J; junction bases unmatched: 12. The germline gives CDR1 MDHEN, CDR2 SYDVKM. The CDR3 length is 17 residues. CDR3 residues: CASSFGRLAGGPRAQYF. In DNA, the CDR3 is TGTGCCAGCAGTTTTGGGAGACTAGCGGGAGGGCCTAGGGCCCAGTACTTC.

This clonotype was recorded at least ten times. The chain has TRBV29-1 and TRBJ2-5, with D maybe TRBD1 (7 bases). The germline V gene has CDR1 SQVTM and CDR2 ANQGSEA. V was pared by 2 bases and J by 2 bases, with 18 bases between. The CDR3 contains 16 residues. CDR3 in DNA: TGCAGCGTTGAAAGGAGGGCAGGGGGGTTTCAAGAGACCCAGTACTTC. Its protein is CSVERRAGGFQETQYF.

This clonotype was recorded many times. V usage is TRBV20-1 and J usage is TRBJ1-1; maybe TRBD1 (5 bases). V gave up 5 bases and J gave up 4 bases, with 17 bases separating them. The CDR3 has 14 residues. Germline CDR1 is DFQATT and CDR2 is SNEGSKA (reference sequence). The CDR3 bases are TGCAGTGCTTCCCTCTTTTCTCAGGGCACTGAAGCTTTCTTT. Amino acid sequence: CSASLFSQGTEAFF.

This clonotype came up many times. The chain recombines TRBV9 with TRBJ1-1, with D unclear. Germline CDR1 and CDR2: SGDLS and YYNGEE. The CDR3 runs 15 residues. The V gene lost 4 bases and the J gene lost 1 base, with 14 bases spanning the gap. In nucleotides, the CDR3 is TGTGCCAGCAGCCTCATCTCATTGGGGAACACTGAAGCTTTCTTT. The encoded protein is CASSLISLGNTEAFF. The complete variable domain, with remaining parts taken from reference TRBV9 and TRBJ1-1, reads DSGVTQTPKHLITATGQRVTLRCSPRSGDLSVYWYQQSLDQGLQFLIQYYNGEERAKGNILERFSAQQFPDLHSELNLSSLELGDSALYFCASSLISLGNTEAFFGQGTRLTVV.

The table lists this clonotype with a few counts. A much larger clone lies one base from this, so it may be a read error. V is TRBV28 and J is TRBJ1-1; 12 positions match TRBD1. This CDR3 has 18 amino acids. The trim removed 5 bases at V and 2 bases at J, leaving 12 bases unmatched. Germline CDR1 MDHEN, CDR2 SYDVKM. CDR3 protein: CASSPPGQGAILNTEAFF. The CDR3 bases are TGTGCCAGCAGTCCCCCGGGACAGGGGGCGATATTAAACACTGAAGCTTTCTTT.

Many counts were recorded for this clonotype. The rearrangement links TRBV15 to TRBJ2-5, with 8 bases lining up with TRBD1. The CDR3 sequence is 16 residues long. V trimming: 2 bases; J trimming: 4 bases; junction bases outside the gene matches: 9. The germline CDR1 and CDR2 sequences are LNHNV and YYDKDF (reference sequence). CDR3 region: CATSRLLRGLTETQYF. The CDR3 DNA sequence: TGTGCCACCAGCAGACTCCTCAGGGGGCTGACAGAGACCCAGTACTTC. The full variable domain, in which reference TRBV15 and TRBJ2-5 provide the parts outside the CDR3, is DAMVIQNPRYQVTQFGKPVTLSCSQTLNHNVMYWYQQKSSQAPKLLFHYYDKDFNNEADTPDNFQSRRPNTSFCFLDIRSPGLGDTAMYLCATSRLLRGLTETQYFGPGTRLLVL.

This clonotype was seen repeatedly, ten times or more. This may stem from a read error, because a much larger clone lies one nucleotide away. The chain couples TRBV7-9 to TRBJ2-7, with 7 bases fitting TRBD1. J was trimmed by 3 bases and V by 4 bases; bases with no gene match: 3. The length of the CDR3 is 13 residues. Germline V gives CDR1 SEHNR, CDR2 FQNEAQ (reference sequence). As DNA, the CDR3 is TGTGCCAGCAGCTCCGGGACAGACTACGAGCAGTACTTC. Its protein is CASSSGTDYEQYF.

In its sample, this clonotype was seen many times. The chain links TRBV2 to TRBJ1-5; 7 nucleotides agree with TRBD1. From germline, CDR1 is SNHLY and CDR2 FYNNEI. The trim removed 5 bases at V and 6 bases at J, leaving 10 bases unmatched. The CDR3 is 15 residues long. In DNA form, the CDR3 reads TGTGCCAGCAGTTGGGAGGGGGCAGGGAGTCAGCCCCAGCATTTT. This translates into CASSWEGAGSQPQHF.

This clonotype has ten or more counts. This sequence joins TRBV29-1 and TRBJ2-7; D is possibly TRBD2 (5 bases). Germline-derived CDR1 and CDR2 are SQVTM and ANQGSEA. The V end lost 2 bases, the J end lost 6 bases, and 11 bases lay between the germline ends. The length of the CDR3 is 12 residues. The CDR3 region has the DNA TGCAGCGTTGAATTCGGAGGTCGCGAGCAGTACTTC. Amino acids: CSVEFGGREQYF.

This clonotype was detected ten times or more. V gene TRBV6-2 or TRBV6-3 combines with J gene TRBJ2-7; D gene ambiguous. CDR1 and CDR2 (germline): MNHEY, SVGEGT. The CDR3 extends over 13 amino acids. V lost 0 bases and J lost 3, with 6 bases in between. The CDR3 DNA is TGTGCCAGCAGTTACTCTCTGATCTACGAGCAGTACTTC. As protein: CASSYSLIYEQYF.

The J gene is TRBJ2-2, the V gene TRBV7-9; D is perhaps TRBD2 (6 bases). Trimming stripped 5 bases from V and 6 bases from J, with 16 bases between. This CDR3 has 15 residues. In germline, CDR1 is SEHNR, CDR2 FQNEAQ (reference sequence). In nucleotides, the CDR3 is TGTGCCAGCAGCCCCGGGAGCGGATATTCCGGGGAGCTGTTTTTT. This gives the protein CASSPGSGYSGELFF.

This clonotype has only a few counts. The V gene is TRBV7-2, the J gene TRBJ1-2, with D possibly TRBD1 on 5 matching bases. Per germline, CDR1 SGHTA and CDR2 FQGNSA. Trimming cost V 3 bases and J 7 bases, with 12 bases left between them. CDR3 length: 13 residues. CDR3 sequence (DNA): TGTGCCAGCAGCTTGGGCAGGGAAGGTGGCTACACCTTC. This gives the protein CASSLGREGGYTF.

In its sample, this clonotype was seen many times. This chain connects TRBV6-2 or TRBV6-3 to TRBJ2-7; D tentatively reads TRBD1 or TRBD2 (6 bases each). The V gene's germline CDR1 is MNHEY and CDR2 SVGEGT. This CDR3 has 13 residues. V was shortened by 0 bases and J by 12 bases, with 15 bases between the two germline ends. This CDR3 reads CASSYSTSGAGYF. Here the CDR3 DNA reads TGTGCCAGCAGTTACTCAACGTCGGGGGCTGGGTACTTC.

This clonotype was recorded at least ten times. This chain links TRBV2 with TRBJ1-1, with a weak D call TRBD1 (5 bases). The germline CDR1 and CDR2 sequences are SNHLY and FYNNEI. CDR3 length equals 13 residues. V lost 9 bases and J 1 base, leaving 12 bases between the germline ends. CDR3 in amino acids: CARGTVQNTEAFF. The CDR3 coding sequence is TGTGCCAGGGGGACGGTACAGAACACTGAAGCTTTCTTT.

There are many counts of this clonotype. The chain carries TRBV5-1 and TRBJ2-4; D may be TRBD1 (6 bases). V lost 3 bases, J lost 1 base, and 8 bases lay in between. Germline V gives CDR1 SGHRS, CDR2 YFSETQ. CDR3 length equals 14 residues. Here the CDR3 reads CASSSTGAKNIQYF. CDR3 DNA: TGCGCCAGCAGCTCAACAGGGGCCAAAAACATTCAGTACTTC.

The sample holds many counts of this clonotype. One end of the junction does not line up with germline, which may come from a read error. The gene calls are TRBV28 and TRBJ1-6, with 7 bases that match TRBD1. Germline assignment: CDR1 MDHEN and CDR2 SYDVKM. This CDR3 contains 11 residues. This chain's CDR3 is CASSWTGPPHF. The CDR3 coding sequence is TGTGCCAGCAGTTGGACAGGTCCCCCCCACTTT.

This clonotype came up many times. The chain links TRBV7-6 to TRBJ2-7; 8 positions agree with TRBD2. Germline V gene data show CDR1 as SGHVS and CDR2 as FNYEAQ. V was clipped by 4 bases and J by 0 bases; unmatched bases: 8. This CDR3 has 16 residues. CDR3 bases: TGTGCCAGCAGCTGGGGCACCAGCGGGAGCTCCTACGAGCAGTACTTC. Its protein is CASSWGTSGSSYEQYF.

This chain joins TRBV6-2 or TRBV6-3 and TRBJ2-2; no firm D call. This CDR3 is built from 13 residues. CDR1 is MNHEY and CDR2 is SVGEGT in the germline V gene. The V and J ends lost 4 bases and 5 bases respectively, with 8 bases between them. The CDR3 reads CASSLTETGELFF. The CDR3 DNA is TGTGCCAGCAGTTTAACGGAAACCGGGGAGCTGTTTTTT.